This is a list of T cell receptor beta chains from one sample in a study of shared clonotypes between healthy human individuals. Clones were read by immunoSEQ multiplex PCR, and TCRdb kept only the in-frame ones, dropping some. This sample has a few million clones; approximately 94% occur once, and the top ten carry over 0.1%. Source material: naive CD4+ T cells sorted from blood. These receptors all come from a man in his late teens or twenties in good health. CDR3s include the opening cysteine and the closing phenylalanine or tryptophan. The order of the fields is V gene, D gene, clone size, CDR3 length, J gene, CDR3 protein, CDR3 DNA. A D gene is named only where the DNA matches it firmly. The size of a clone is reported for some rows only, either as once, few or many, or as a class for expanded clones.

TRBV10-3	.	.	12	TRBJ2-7	CAISELGREQYF	TGTGCCATCAGTGAGCTCGGAAGGGAGCAGTACTTC
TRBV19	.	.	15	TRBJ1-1	CASSAKTAMNTEAFF	TGTGCCAGTAGTGCGAAGACAGCGATGAACACTGAAGCTTTCTTT
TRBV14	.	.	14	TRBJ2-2	CASSQDPYTGELFF	TGTGCCAGCAGCCAAGATCCGTACACCGGGGAGCTGTTTTTT
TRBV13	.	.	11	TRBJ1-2	CASSLGNGYTF	TGTGCCAGCAGCTTAGGGAATGGCTACACCTTC
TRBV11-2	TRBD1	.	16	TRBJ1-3	CASSPNRGSSGNTIYF	TGTGCCAGCAGCCCGAACAGGGGGAGCTCTGGAAACACCATATATTTT
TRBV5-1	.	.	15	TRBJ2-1	CASSLSVYVYNEQFF	TGCGCCAGCAGCTTGTCGGTCTACGTCTACAATGAGCAGTTCTTC
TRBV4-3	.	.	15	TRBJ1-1	CASSQGEKVWTEAFF	TGCGCCAGCAGCCAAGGGGAAAAGGTATGGACTGAAGCTTTCTTT
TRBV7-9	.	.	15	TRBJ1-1	CASSRDVLLNTEAFF	TGTGCCAGCAGCCGGGATGTACTCCTTAACACTGAAGCTTTCTTT
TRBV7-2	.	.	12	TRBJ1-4	CASSLYNEKLFF	TGTGCCAGCAGCTTATATAATGAAAAACTGTTTTTT
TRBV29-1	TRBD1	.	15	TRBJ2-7	CSADDSGQGKYEQYF	TGCAGCGCCGATGACTCGGGACAGGGCAAGTACGAGCAGTACTTC
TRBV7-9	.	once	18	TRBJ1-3	CASSPQWGKGPFGNTIYF	TGTGCCAGCAGCCCTCAATGGGGCAAGGGTCCCTTTGGAAACACCATATATTTT
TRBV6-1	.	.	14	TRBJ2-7	CASSEALRVYEQYF	TGTGCCAGCAGTGAAGCGCTTCGGGTCTACGAGCAGTACTTC
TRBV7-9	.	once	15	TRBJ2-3	CASSRTGPRGDTQYF	TGTGCCAGCAGCCGAACCGGACCTCGTGGAGATACGCAGTATTTT
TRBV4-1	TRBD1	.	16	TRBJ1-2	CASSLPGQGRVGGYTF	TGCGCCAGCAGCCTCCCGGGACAGGGGAGAGTAGGCGGCTACACCTTC
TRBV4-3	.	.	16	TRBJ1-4	CASSQVSGAANEKLFF	TGCGCCAGCAGCCAAGTTTCCGGGGCGGCTAATGAAAAACTGTTTTTT
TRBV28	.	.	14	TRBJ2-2	CASSFSGITGELFF	TGTGCCAGCAGTTTCTCAGGAATCACCGGGGAGCTGTTTTTT
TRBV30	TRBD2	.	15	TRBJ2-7	CAWSVKGLAAWEQYF	TGTGCCTGGAGTGTAAAGGGACTAGCGGCTTGGGAGCAGTACTTC
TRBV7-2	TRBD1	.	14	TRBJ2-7	CASSFQQGKNEQYF	TGTGCCAGCAGCTTCCAACAGGGGAAGAACGAGCAGTACTTC
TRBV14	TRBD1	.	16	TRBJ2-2	CASSHRQGARNGELFF	TGTGCCAGCAGCCATAGACAGGGGGCAAGGAACGGGGAGCTGTTTTTT
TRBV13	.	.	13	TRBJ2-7	CASSYYRSYEQYF	TGTGCCAGCAGTTACTACCGGTCCTACGAGCAGTACTTC
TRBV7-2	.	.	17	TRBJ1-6	CASSLGQRDGYNSPLHF	TGTGCCAGCAGCTTAGGACAGCGAGACGGATATAATTCACCCCTCCACTTT
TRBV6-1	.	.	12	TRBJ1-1	CASGYWNTEAFF	TGTGCCAGCGGCTATTGGAACACTGAAGCTTTCTTT
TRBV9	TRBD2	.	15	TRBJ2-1	CASTRTSGTPNEQFF	TGTGCCAGCACGCGAACTAGCGGGACCCCCAATGAGCAGTTCTTC
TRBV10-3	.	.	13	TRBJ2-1	CAISESVANEQFF	TGTGCCATCAGTGAGTCGGTGGCCAATGAGCAGTTCTTC
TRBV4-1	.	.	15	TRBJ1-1	CASSQLGLMNTEAFF	TGCGCCAGCAGCCAACTCGGGCTAATGAACACTGAAGCTTTCTTT
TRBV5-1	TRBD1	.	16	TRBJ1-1	CASSATGTGVRTEAFF	TGCGCCAGCAGCGCCACCGGGACAGGGGTGAGGACTGAAGCTTTCTTT
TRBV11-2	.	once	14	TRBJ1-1	CASSPRLGSTEAFF	TGTGCCAGCAGCCCCAGATTAGGGAGCACTGAAGCTTTCTTT
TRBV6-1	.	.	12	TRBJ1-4	CASKGMNEKLFF	TGTGCCAGCAAAGGGATGAATGAAAAACTGTTTTTT
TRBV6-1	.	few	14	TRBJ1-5	CASSEAWNNQPQHF	TGTGCCAGCAGTGAAGCTTGGAACAATCAGCCCCAGCATTTT
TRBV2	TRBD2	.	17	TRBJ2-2	CASSEPSGSLNTGELFF	TGTGCCAGCAGTGAACCTAGCGGGAGCTTAAACACCGGGGAGCTGTTTTTT
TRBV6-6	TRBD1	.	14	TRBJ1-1	CASSWTGLNTEAFF	TGTGCCAGCAGTTGGACAGGGTTGAACACTGAAGCTTTCTTT
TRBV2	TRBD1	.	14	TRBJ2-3	CASRRTGGLDTQYF	TGTGCCAGCAGAAGGACAGGGGGCCTTGATACGCAGTATTTT
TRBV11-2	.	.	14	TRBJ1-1	CASSLGPDRSMSSF	TGTGCCAGCAGCTTAGGGCCCGACAGGAGCATGAGCTCCTTT
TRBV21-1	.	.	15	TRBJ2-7	CASSKEAGTGYEQYF	TGTGCCAGCAGCAAAGAAGCGGGGACGGGCTACGAGCAGTACTTC
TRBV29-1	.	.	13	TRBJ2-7	CSVPGDGTYEQYF	TGCAGCGTCCCAGGGGACGGAACCTACGAGCAGTACTTC
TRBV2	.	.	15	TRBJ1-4	CASTGVLFLNEKLFF	TGTGCCAGCACAGGGGTCCTTTTCTTAAATGAAAAACTGTTTTTT
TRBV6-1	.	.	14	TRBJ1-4	CASSLWADNEKLFF	TGTGCCAGCAGCCTCTGGGCAGATAATGAAAAACTGTTTTTT
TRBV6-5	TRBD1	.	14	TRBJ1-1	CASSLDRGLAEAFF	TGTGCCAGCAGTCTGGACAGGGGGCTGGCTGAAGCTTTCTTT
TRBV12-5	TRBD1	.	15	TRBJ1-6	CASGSGQGTGFPLHF	TGTGCTAGTGGTTCAGGACAGGGGACAGGCTTCCCCCTCCACTTT
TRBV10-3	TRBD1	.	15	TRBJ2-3	CAISDSGQGADTQYF	TGTGCCATCAGTGATTCGGGACAGGGGGCAGATACGCAGTATTTT
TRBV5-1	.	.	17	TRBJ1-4	CASSLGGRGDTNEKLFF	TGCGCCAGCAGCTTAGGAGGTAGAGGCGACACTAATGAAAAACTGTTTTTT